This T cell receptor (beta chain) is drawn from a study of radiation and T cells in renal cell carcinoma. Losses at the gene ends were 3 bases for V and 6 bases for J; bases not matched to a gene: 3. CDR1 is LNHDA, CDR2 SQIVND, per germline (reference sequence). The CDR3 runs 14 residues. Time point noted: blood 4 weeks post-SBRT, at nephrectomy. Sample treatment: 15 Gy SBRT to primary tumor, nephrectomy 4 weeks later. Serial blood draws occurred at baseline and 2 and 4 weeks post-SBRT. The table came from immunoSEQ multiplex PCR; TCRdb's copy has only in-frame clones and leaves some out. The profile shows approximately 70,000 clones, about 83% of them singletons.

The J gene is TRBJ2-3, the V gene TRBV19, with 10 bases that match TRBD1. Sample: blood, taken from a patient whose treatment included radiotherapy and nephrectomy. This clonotype was obtained from a man between 60 and 75 years old with renal cell carcinoma. The CDR3 region is CASSMGQGMDTQYF. The CDR3 DNA reads TGTGCCAGTAGTATGGGACAGGGGATGGATACGCAGTATTTT.